The T cell receptor beta chain under discussion was sequenced for a study of blood T cell repertoires in COVID-19. About the study: Acute and convalescent COVID-19 specimens originated in the United States, Italy and Spain. From T cells, B-cell-depleted T cells, or PBMCs came the material, which was cDNA or gDNA.

TCRdb keeps only in-frame clones here, not all; method: immunoSEQ multiplex PCR. The table includes 200,000 to 250,000 clones, 70% to 90% detected once. This CDR3 has 11 amino acids. CDR1 and CDR2 from the germline V gene are DFQATT and SNEGSKA (reference sequence). Sequencing was performed on peripheral blood. The TCR sequence derives from a man aged 35 to 55 with acute or convalescent COVID-19. The chain couples TRBV20-1 to TRBJ1-2; D is possibly TRBD1 (5 bases). CDR3 coding DNA: TGCAGCCCTAGACAGAACTATGGCTACACCTTC. It encodes CSPRQNYGYTF.